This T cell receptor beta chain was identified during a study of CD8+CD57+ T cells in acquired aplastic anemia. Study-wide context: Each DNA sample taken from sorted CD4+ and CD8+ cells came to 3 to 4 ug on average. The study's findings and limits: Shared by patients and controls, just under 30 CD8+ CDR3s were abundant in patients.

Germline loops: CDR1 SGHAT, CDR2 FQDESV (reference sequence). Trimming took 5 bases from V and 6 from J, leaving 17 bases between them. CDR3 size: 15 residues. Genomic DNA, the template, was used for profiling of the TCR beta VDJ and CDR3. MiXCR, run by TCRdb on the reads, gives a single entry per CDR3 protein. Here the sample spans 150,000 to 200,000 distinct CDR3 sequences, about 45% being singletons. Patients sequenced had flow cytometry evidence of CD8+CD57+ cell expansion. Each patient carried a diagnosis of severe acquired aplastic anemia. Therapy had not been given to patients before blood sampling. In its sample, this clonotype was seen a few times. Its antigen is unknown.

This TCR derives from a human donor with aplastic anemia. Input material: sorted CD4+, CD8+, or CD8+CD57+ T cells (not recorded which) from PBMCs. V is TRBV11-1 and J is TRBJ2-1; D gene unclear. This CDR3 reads CASSPGGGTSNEQFF. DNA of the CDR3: TGTGCCAGCAGCCCCGGCGGCGGAACGTCCAATGAGCAGTTCTTC.